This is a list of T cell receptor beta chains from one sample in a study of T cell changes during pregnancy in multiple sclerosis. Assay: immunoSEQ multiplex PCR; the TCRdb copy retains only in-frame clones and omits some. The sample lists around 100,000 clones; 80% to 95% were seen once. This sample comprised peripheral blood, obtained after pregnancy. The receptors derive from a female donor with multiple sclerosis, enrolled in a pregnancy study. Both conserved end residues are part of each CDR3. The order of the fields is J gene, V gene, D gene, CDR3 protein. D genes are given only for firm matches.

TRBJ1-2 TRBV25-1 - CASSEFFEGADYGYTF
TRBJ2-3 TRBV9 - CASSVALTPTDTQYF
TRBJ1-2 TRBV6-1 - CASIMAPPYGYTF
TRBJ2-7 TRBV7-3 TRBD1 CASSRLLTGYLDEQYF
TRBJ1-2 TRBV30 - CAGRDNLNYGYTF
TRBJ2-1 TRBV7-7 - CASSFALSSYNEQFF
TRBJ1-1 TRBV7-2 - CASSSGALLMNTEAFF
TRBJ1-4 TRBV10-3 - CAIARGLNEKLFF
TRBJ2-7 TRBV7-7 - CASSLGVSYEQYF
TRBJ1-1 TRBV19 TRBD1 CASSIGGQGAITEAFF
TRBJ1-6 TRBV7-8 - CASSLSGDSPLHF